Presented here are 20 T cell receptor beta chains from one specimen sequenced in a study of blood T cell repertoires in COVID-19. Clones were sequenced by immunoSEQ multiplex PCR, and TCRdb holds only the in-frame ones, with some missing. The sample holds 45,000 to 65,000 clones, about nine tenths seen once. Sequencing was carried out using peripheral blood. These receptors were taken from a human donor in a cohort sampled during active COVID-19.

The V call is TRBV11-2, the J call TRBJ2-4, with 10 bases identical to TRBD1. Germline assignment: CDR1 SGHAT and CDR2 FQNNGV. V was pared by 4 bases and J by 7 bases, with 1 base of the junction left unmatched. The CDR3 totals 13 residues. The CDR3 reads CASSSDRGNIQYF. The CDR3 DNA reads as TGTGCCAGCAGCTCGGACAGGGGGAACATTCAGTACTTC.

The chain has TRBV19 and TRBJ1-5; 8 bases fit TRBD1. This CDR3 spans 14 amino acids. V gave up 7 bases and J gave up 7 bases; unmatched junction bases: 9. The germline V gene has CDR1 LNHDA and CDR2 SQIVND (reference sequence). The CDR3 here is CASTPGQELQPQHF. As DNA, the CDR3 is TGTGCCAGTACCCCGGGACAGGAACTACAGCCCCAGCATTTT.

In its sample, this clone was seen once. The genes are TRBV19 and TRBJ1-2; 8 bases are shared with TRBD1. CDR1 and CDR2 (germline): LNHDA, SQIVND (reference sequence). Trimming took 10 bases from V and 3 from J; bases not matched to a gene: 13. The CDR3 contains 15 residues. The CDR3 nucleotides read TGTGCCACCCGTCGGACAGGGCAACGTTACTATGGCTACACCTTC. It is translated as CATRRTGQRYYGYTF. Supplemented by reference TRBV19 and TRBJ1-2, the full variable domain reads DGGITQSPKYLFRKEGQNVTLSCEQNLNHDAMYWYRQDPGQGLRLIYYSQIVNDFQKGDIAEGYSVSREKKESFPLTVTSAQKNPTAFYLCATRRTGQRYYGYTFGSGTRLTVV.

The chain recombines TRBV7-2 with TRBJ1-4; 8 positions agree with TRBD1. Looked up from germline, CDR1 is SGHTA and CDR2 is FQGNSA. The CDR3 is made up of 21 amino acids. J gave up 0 bases and V 0 bases, and 15 bases lay outside the gene matches. CDR3 nucleotides: TGTGCCAGCAGCTTAGCCCCCCGGGGACAGGCCCTTTGGGCAACTAATGAAAAACTGTTTTTT. Amino acids: CASSLAPRGQALWATNEKLFF.

This chain uses TRBV5-5 with TRBJ1-4, with 10 bases identical to TRBD1. The V gene end was trimmed by 3 bases and the J gene end by 1 base; junction bases not matched to a gene: 3. CDR1 and CDR2 from the germline V gene are SGHKS and YYEKEE (reference sequence). The CDR3 has 16 residues. Here the CDR3 reads CASSSGTGVTNEKLFF. The DNA of the CDR3 is TGTGCCAGCAGCTCCGGGACAGGGGTAACTAATGAAAAACTGTTTTTT.

This clone was seen only once. V usage is TRBV9 and J usage is TRBJ1-5, with TRBD1 matching 8 bases. V was clipped by 0 bases and J by 0 bases; unmatched bases: 11. The CDR3 consists of 19 residues. Germline values: CDR1 SGDLS, CDR2 YYNGEE. CDR3 coding DNA: TGTGCCAGCAGCGTAGCAGATCTGAAGGGACAGGATAGCAATCAGCCCCAGCATTTT. Translated: CASSVADLKGQDSNQPQHF. The variable domain in full, completed from reference TRBV9 and TRBJ1-5, reads DSGVTQTPKHLITATGQRVTLRCSPRSGDLSVYWYQQSLDQGLQFLIQYYNGEERAKGNILERFSAQQFPDLHSELNLSSLELGDSALYFCASSVADLKGQDSNQPQHFGDGTRLSIL.

Turning to this clone: At the DNA level, this CDR3 is encoded by other sequences in the same sample as well. This sequence joins TRBV3-1 (or the pseudogene TRBV3-2) and TRBJ1-1; tentatively, D is TRBD1 (5 bases). V was trimmed by 8 bases and J by 6 bases, leaving 10 bases between them. The CDR3 loop spans 11 amino acids. Germline CDR1 reads LGHDT; CDR2 reads YNNKEL (reference sequence). CDR3 nucleotide sequence: TGTGCCAGCCGGGGGGGGTCTGAAGCTTTCTTT. It specifies CASRGGSEAFF.

The chain has TRBV27 and TRBJ2-1; D is ambiguous. The length of the CDR3 is 12 residues. V lost 4 bases and J 9 bases, leaving 10 bases between the germline ends. The V gene's germline CDR1 is MNHEY and CDR2 SMNVEV (reference sequence). CDR3 loop: CASSSPGGEQFF. The CDR3 DNA sequence: TGTGCCAGCAGTTCTCCCGGTGGTGAGCAGTTCTTC.

This rearrangement joins TRBV7-3 to TRBJ2-5; TRBD1 aligns across 11 bases. The V gene's germline CDR1 is SGHTA and CDR2 FQGTGA. The CDR3 is 15 amino acids. Unmatched junction bases numbered 7, after V lost 5 bases and J lost 5 bases. The CDR3 is CASSSSGTGGETQYF. For the CDR3, the DNA is TGTGCCAGCAGCAGCTCCGGGACAGGGGGGGAGACCCAGTACTTC.

The CDR3, as DNA: TGTGCCAGCAGTGAAGGGCTAGCGCCTGGGGTAGAGACCCAGTACTTC. Its protein is CASSEGLAPGVETQYF. This chain links TRBV2 with TRBJ2-5; a weak D match, TRBD2 (6 bases). This CDR3 is 16 amino acids long. Trimming stripped 1 base from V and 4 bases from J, with 16 bases between. Looked up from germline, CDR1 is SNHLY and CDR2 is FYNNEI.

The V and J genes are TRBV29-1 and TRBJ1-1; the D is unclear. The V end was cut by 5 bases, the J end by 2 bases, with 9 bases between. In germline, CDR1 is SQVTM, CDR2 ANQGSEA. There are 12 residues in the CDR3. The CDR3 nucleotides are TGCAGCGTTCAAACACAAAACACTGAAGCTTTCTTT. As protein: CSVQTQNTEAFF.

This chain links TRBV3-1 (or the pseudogene TRBV3-2) with TRBJ2-5; TRBD2 agrees at 8 bases. This CDR3 has 16 amino acids. CDR1 and CDR2 from the germline V gene are LGHDT and YNNKEL (reference sequence). The ends lost 2 bases at V and 1 base at J; junction bases unmatched: 6. The CDR3 sequence: CASSQNGGGIQETQYF. Here the CDR3 DNA reads TGTGCCAGCAGCCAAAACGGCGGGGGGATCCAAGAGACCCAGTACTTC.

The chain couples TRBV6-1 to TRBJ2-2; 9 bases map to TRBD1. V shed 3 bases, J shed 2 bases, and the junction held 10 bases outside the gene matches. Germline CDR1 MNHNS, CDR2 SASEGT. CDR3 length equals 18 residues. DNA of the CDR3: TGTGCCAGCAGTGAGGACAGGGGCGGGACCCTCAACACCGGGGAGCTGTTTTTT. This gives the protein CASSEDRGGTLNTGELFF.

The genes are TRBV10-3 and TRBJ2-7; 7 nucleotides match TRBD2. This CDR3 spans 15 amino acids. Trimming took 6 bases from V and 1 from J; bases not matched to a gene: 9. Looked up from germline, CDR1 is ENHRY and CDR2 is SYGVKD. As DNA, the CDR3 is TGTGCCATCAGCCTGAGCGGGGTAGGATCCTACGAGCAGTACTTC. Translating gives CAISLSGVGSYEQYF.

The CDR3, as DNA: TGTGCCAGCAGCTTGGCCATTATGGGACAGGGGGTTCCCTACGAGCAGTACTTC. This encodes CASSLAIMGQGVPYEQYF. The J gene is TRBJ2-7, the V gene TRBV5-6, with 11 nucleotides matching TRBD1. CDR1 is SGHDT and CDR2 is YYEEEE in the germline V gene. The V segment lost 0 bases and the J segment 2 bases; nucleotides outside the gene matches: 10. This CDR3 contains 18 residues.

The V call is TRBV11-2, the J call TRBJ2-2, with TRBD1 as a possible D gene (5 bases). V shed 3 bases and J shed 3 bases, with 11 bases lying between them. The V gene's germline CDR1 is SGHAT and CDR2 FQNNGV. The CDR3 contains 15 residues. CDR3 in DNA: TGTGCCAGCAGCTTGATGGACACCTACACCGGGGAGCTGTTTTTT. This sequence encodes CASSLMDTYTGELFF.

A single count supports this clone. The V gene is TRBV18, the J gene TRBJ2-1; 8 positions match TRBD2. The germline V gene encodes CDR1 KGHSH and CDR2 LQKENI. J gave up 1 base and V 0 bases, and 2 bases lay outside the gene matches. The CDR3 covers 16 residues. The CDR3 region is CASSPPSGGSYNEQFF. As DNA, the CDR3 is TGTGCCAGCTCACCACCGAGCGGGGGATCCTACAATGAGCAGTTCTTC.

The genes are TRBV19 and TRBJ2-3; no clear D gene. V lost 7 bases to trimming and J lost 8 bases, with 10 bases between them. Germline-derived CDR1 and CDR2 are LNHDA and SQIVND (reference sequence). The length of the CDR3 is 11 residues. The CDR3 sequence: CASMGVGTQYF. The CDR3 bases are TGTGCCAGTATGGGCGTTGGTACGCAGTATTTT.

This rearrangement joins TRBV7-9 to TRBJ2-6, with D possibly TRBD1 on 6 matching bases. Between the trimmed V and J ends, which lost 2 bases and 1 base, there was a span of 6 bases. The CDR3 runs to 15 residues. The germline gives CDR1 SEHNR, CDR2 FQNEAQ (reference sequence). Here the CDR3 reads CASSLTGSGANVLTF. CDR3 DNA: TGTGCCAGCAGCTTAACAGGGTCTGGGGCCAACGTCCTGACTTTC.

The gene calls are TRBV2 and TRBJ2-2, with 9 bases aligning to TRBD2. Unmatched junction bases numbered 11, after V lost 8 bases and J lost 4 bases. CDR1 SNHLY and CDR2 FYNNEI come from the germline V gene. The CDR3 loop spans 16 amino acids. The CDR3 here is CASGLASTPTTGELFF. The CDR3, as DNA: TGTGCCAGCGGACTAGCGAGCACCCCTACCACCGGGGAGCTGTTTTTT. Based on the CDR3 plus reference TRBV2 and TRBJ2-2, the full variable domain is EPEVTQTPSHQVTQMGQEVILRCVPISNHLYFYWYRQILGQKVEFLVSFYNNEISEKSEIFDDQFSVERPDGSNFTLKIRSTKLEDSAMYFCASGLASTPTTGELFFGEGSRLTVL.